This TCR beta chain appears in the sequencing data of a study of T cell responses to AZD1222 COVID-19 vaccine. Regarding the study as a whole: Repertoire sampling was restricted to post-peak T cell response timepoints. Close to half of all spike-specific TCRs reportedly target regions of the variants that are unmutated.

The ends were cut back, 6 bases at V and 2 bases at J, with 11 bases in the middle. The CDR3 totals 13 residues. Germline V gene data show CDR1 as MDHEN and CDR2 as SYDVKM. Sequenced by immunoSEQ multiplex PCR; TCRdb stores in-frame clones only, minus some. Here the sample spans roughly 130,000 clones, approximately 85% being singletons. As regards this clone: Its antigen is currently unknown.

This clonotype was sampled from an adult in good health. V gene TRBV28 combines with J gene TRBJ2-7; D not certain. The sequenced sample was peripheral blood, obtained on day 0 of AZD1222 vaccination. Here the CDR3 reads CASSLETTYEQYF. CDR3 bases: TGTGCCAGCAGCTTGGAGACAACCTACGAGCAGTACTTC.